The 13 T cell receptor beta chains given below trace back to one sample, sequenced in a study of CD8 T cells in ankylosing spondylitis (dated by TCRdb to about 2017). The library was generated by 5' RACE. Data came from an Illumina HiSeq 2500. TCRdb took the public reads, trimmed them with fastp at Q25, ran MiXCR for clone calling and kept in-frame beta chains. Identical CDR3 protein sequences are pooled into one entry, listed with their most common genes and DNA. The table for this sample lists 700,000 to 850,000 distinct CDR3 sequences; roughly 12% of them were counted only once. 0.51% of the sample is taken by the ten largest. The study at large found these results: Blood from ankylosing spondylitis patients appeared to be characterized by a TCR beta motif composed of eight or nine highly homologous amino acid variants.

What these receptors recognize is not known. The specimen was blood, either unsorted or a sorted T cell fraction (not recorded which). The receptors stem from a male donor with ankylosing spondylitis.

This clonotype showed up just a few times. The V call is TRBV4-3, the J call TRBJ2-2, with D perhaps given as TRBD1 or TRBD2 (5 bases each). The V and J ends lost 5 bases and 2 bases respectively, with 12 bases between them. The CDR3 is made up of 15 amino acids. Germline assignment: CDR1 LGHNA and CDR2 YSLEER. The CDR3 loop is CASSGGSRNTGELFF. In DNA, the CDR3 is TGCGCCAGCAGCGGGGGTTCTAGAAACACCGGGGAGCTGTTTTTT.

This clonotype was recorded at least ten times. The J gene is TRBJ2-3, the V gene TRBV12-3 or TRBV12-4; no reliable D call. The CDR3 contains 15 residues. Trimming stripped 3 bases from V and 2 bases from J, with 12 bases between. CDR3 nucleotide sequence: TGTGCCAGCAGTTTCGGCTACCTGGACACAGATACGCAGTATTTT. Its translation: CASSFGYLDTDTQYF.

This clonotype was picked up many times. The chain couples TRBV5-1 to TRBJ2-3; D might be TRBD1 (6 bases). The CDR3 has 14 residues. The germline CDR1 and CDR2 sequences are SGHRS and YFSETQ. Deletions cut 0 bases from V and 2 bases from J, with 7 bases between. CDR3 in amino acids: CASSLGTVTDTQYF. The CDR3 DNA reads as TGCGCCAGCAGCTTGGGGACAGTCACAGATACGCAGTATTTT.

This clonotype appeared many times. The chain carries TRBV4-3 and TRBJ1-1; D possibly corresponds to TRBD1 (5 bases). The V gene's germline CDR1 is LGHNA and CDR2 YSLEER. This CDR3 comprises 16 residues. V was cut by 4 bases and J by 4 bases, with 19 bases left in between. CDR3: CASSRTGARRGTEAFF. In DNA, the CDR3 is TGCGCCAGCAGCCGTACCGGGGCACGGCGGGGCACTGAAGCTTTCTTT.

This clonotype has only a few counts. The chain links TRBV6-5 to TRBJ1-2; TRBD1 matches 7 bases. Germline CDR1 and CDR2: MNHEY and SVGAGI. V shed 4 bases and J 6 bases; nucleotides not matched to a gene: 8. The CDR3 runs 14 residues. This CDR3 is CASSFSGTDNGYTF. The CDR3 nucleotides read TGTGCCAGCAGTTTCTCCGGGACAGATAATGGCTACACCTTC.

In this sample, this clonotype turned up many times. This chain connects TRBV20-1 to TRBJ2-5; D uncertain. The CDR3 has 11 residues. V lost 6 bases to trimming and J lost 5 bases, with 10 bases between them. Germline CDR1 and CDR2: DFQATT and SNEGSKA (reference sequence). CDR3 in DNA: TGCAGTGCGGACCAAAGGGAGACCCAGTACTTC. Translated: CSADQRETQYF.

This clonotype was picked up a small number of times. The rearrangement joins TRBV5-1 to TRBJ2-1; tentatively, D is TRBD1 or TRBD2 (5 bases each). Looked up from germline, CDR1 is SGHRS and CDR2 is YFSETQ. V was pared by 4 bases and J by 8 bases, with 19 bases between. CDR3 length: 15 amino acids. In DNA form, the CDR3 reads TGCGCCAGCAGCCCCGGGACGCCGGGCCTCGATGAGCAGTTCTTC. It translates to CASSPGTPGLDEQFF.

The chain is built from TRBV7-8 and TRBJ1-4; no firm D call. The germline V gene has CDR1 SGHVS and CDR2 FQNEAQ. This CDR3 has 17 residues. The V and J ends lost 1 base and 0 bases respectively, with 12 bases between them. The DNA of the CDR3 is TGTGCCAGCAGCTTAGAGAGGGCGGCTCCAACTAATGAAAAACTGTTTTTT. Its translation is CASSLERAAPTNEKLFF.

This clonotype was found a few times. The chain combines TRBV5-1 with TRBJ2-7; 8 bases match TRBD1. CDR1 SGHRS and CDR2 YFSETQ come from the germline V gene. The CDR3 is 14 amino acids. The V gene end was trimmed by 4 bases and the J gene end by 5 bases; junction bases not matched to a gene: 8. The chain's CDR3 is CASSLTGAVHEQYF. Here the CDR3 DNA reads TGCGCCAGCAGCCTGACAGGGGCAGTACACGAGCAGTACTTC.

The J gene is TRBJ1-2, the V gene TRBV6-1, with D maybe TRBD1 (6 bases). The ends were cut back, 6 bases at V and 4 bases at J, with 18 bases in the middle. This CDR3 contains 15 residues. CDR1 and CDR2 (germline): MNHNS, SASEGT. CDR3 coding DNA: TGTGCCAGCAGACCCCCAGGGGAAAGGGGCTATGGCTACACCTTC. Its protein is CASRPPGERGYGYTF.

This clonotype occurred a few times. The chain links TRBV20-1 to TRBJ2-3; 11 nucleotides align to TRBD2. The CDR3 is 16 residues long. CDR1 is DFQATT and CDR2 is SNEGSKA in the germline V gene (reference sequence). V lost 5 bases to trimming and J lost 0 bases; unmatched junction nucleotides: 7. CDR3 amino acids: CSAPSTSGVSTDTQYF. Written as DNA, the CDR3 is TGCAGTGCTCCCTCGACTAGCGGGGTCAGCACAGATACGCAGTATTTT.

The V gene is TRBV6-6, the J gene TRBJ2-7; no clear D. The germline CDR1 and CDR2 sequences are MNHNY and SVGAGI (reference sequence). Trimming removed 5 bases at V and 5 bases at J, with 13 bases between. The CDR3 length is 13 residues. The CDR3 sequence is CASSPQAGNEQYF. In nucleotides, the CDR3 is TGTGCCAGCAGTCCCCAGGCTGGGAACGAGCAGTACTTC.

This sequence joins TRBV7-9 and TRBJ2-2; perhaps TRBD1 as D (6 bases). V lost 5 bases to trimming and J lost 5 bases, with 18 bases between them. CDR1 is SEHNR and CDR2 is FQNEAQ in the germline V gene (reference sequence). The CDR3 is 16 residues long. CDR3 nucleotide sequence: TGTGCCAGCAGCCCTAGGGGCCAAAGGGGGACCGGGGAGCTGTTTTTT. It encodes CASSPRGQRGTGELFF.